This T cell receptor beta chain derives from a study of blood T cell repertoires in COVID-19. This clone was counted between two and nine times. Data came from immunoSEQ multiplex PCR; TCRdb stores just in-frame clones and leaves some out. The sample yields hundreds of thousands of clones, roughly 90% seen once. Researchers sorted participants into cohorts using their self-reported clinical history. People in the exposed group encountered a COVID-19 case within 2 weeks before entering the study. The specimen sequenced was PBMCs or T cells enriched from blood (not recorded which). The receptor's source is a woman aged 18-29 years who had been exposed to COVID-19.

The CDR3, as DNA: TGTGCCAGCAGATTAGGACAGTTATACTCTGAAGCTTTCTTT. It is translated as CASRLGQLYSEAFF. The chain joins TRBV6-5 to TRBJ1-1, with D maybe TRBD1 (6 bases). CDR1 is MNHEY and CDR2 is SVGAGI in the germline V gene. This CDR3 has 14 residues. V dropped 6 bases and J dropped 6 bases, with 17 bases sitting between them.